The 18 T cell receptor beta chains reported below all come from one sample, sequenced in a study of blood T cell repertoires in COVID-19. Some clones are missing from TCRdb's copy, which holds only in-frame ones; the method was immunoSEQ multiplex PCR. The sample has some 380,000 clones; roughly 86% are singletons. The specimen sequenced was PBMCs or T cells enriched from blood (not recorded which). These TCRs come from a middle-aged woman with acute COVID-19.

The table lists this clone with a few counts. The CDR3 DNA sequence: TGTGCCAGTACGGTCCGGGGATTCTGGGATGGCTACACCTTC. This encodes CASTVRGFWDGYTF. The chain couples TRBV19 to TRBJ1-2; D remains ambiguous. The CDR3 has 14 amino acids. The V and J ends lost 7 bases and 6 bases respectively, with 18 bases between them. Germline lookup yields CDR1 LNHDA and CDR2 SQIVND (reference sequence).

The chain is built from TRBV5-1 and TRBJ2-7; tentative D call: TRBD2 (7 bases). The length of the CDR3 is 15 residues. V lost 0 bases, J lost 6 bases, and 16 bases lay in between. Germline V gene lookup returns CDR1 SGHRS and CDR2 YFSETQ. DNA for the CDR3: TGCGCCAGCAGCTTGGGGTCGCGGGGGCCGGGCGAGCAGTACTTC. Amino acid sequence: CASSLGSRGPGEQYF.

This sequence joins TRBV21-1 and TRBJ2-7; TRBD2, the table's D call, was not compared with the DNA. TRBV21-1 is labeled a pseudogene. There are 15 residues in the CDR3. The CDR3 loop reads CASSKVKRGGYEQYF. The CDR3, as DNA: TGTGCCAGCAGCAAAGTCAAGCGGGGGGGCTACGAGCAGTACTTC.

The chain employs TRBV7-9 and TRBJ1-4; 7 nucleotides align to TRBD1. The length of the CDR3 is 16 residues. With V trimmed by 0 bases and J by 3 bases, 4 bases remained unmatched. Germline V gives CDR1 SEHNR, CDR2 FQNEAQ (reference sequence). In DNA, the CDR3 is TGTGCCAGCAGCTTAGCGCTGGGACAGCCTAATGAAAAACTGTTTTTT. This encodes CASSLALGQPNEKLFF. The whole variable domain, remainder taken from reference TRBV7-9 and TRBJ1-4, is DTGVSQNPRHKITKRGQNVTFRCDPISEHNRLYWYRQTLGQGPEFLTYFQNEAQLEKSRLLSDRFSAERPKGSFSTLEIQRTEQGDSAMYLCASSLALGQPNEKLFFGSGTQLSVL.

This clone was counted once. The CDR3 DNA sequence: TGTGCCACCAGTGATTTGCTCTGGGCGGATACGCAGTATTTT. This translates into CATSDLLWADTQYF. V and J are TRBV24-1 and TRBJ2-3; D uncertain. The CDR3 is 14 residues long. The germline gives CDR1 KGHDR, CDR2 SFDVKD. V was shortened by 0 bases and J by 6 bases, with 9 bases between the two germline ends.

The chain links TRBV7-8 to TRBJ2-1; 13 bases line up with TRBD2. The trim removed 7 bases at V and 9 bases at J, leaving 6 bases unmatched. The CDR3 covers 14 residues. The germline gives CDR1 SGHVS, CDR2 FQNEAQ. CDR3 in amino acids: CASIRTSGGGEQFF. For the CDR3, the DNA is TGTGCCAGCATCCGGACTAGCGGGGGTGGTGAGCAGTTCTTC. Full variable domain (remainder filled in from reference TRBV7-8 and TRBJ2-1): GAGVSQSPRYKVAKRGQDVALRCDPISGHVSLFWYQQALGQGPEFLTYFQNEAQLDKSGLPSDRFFAERPEGSVSTLKIQRTQQEDSAVYLCASIRTSGGGEQFFGPGTRLTVL.

The V call is TRBV2, the J call TRBJ1-3; TRBD1 might be the D (5 bases). Germline lookup yields CDR1 SNHLY and CDR2 FYNNEI. The V end lost 8 bases, the J end lost 3 bases, and 11 bases lay between the germline ends. The CDR3 length is 13 residues. CDR3 in amino acids: CASPQGDGNTIYF. The CDR3, as DNA: TGTGCCAGCCCCCAGGGTGATGGAAACACCATATATTTT.

This clone was counted a single time. The rearrangement links TRBV11-3 to TRBJ2-4; TRBD2 matches at 7 bases. V was pared by 4 bases and J by 3 bases, with 15 bases of the junction left unmatched. Germline V gene data show CDR1 as SGHNT and CDR2 as YENEEA. The CDR3 length is 18 residues. The CDR3 sequence is CASSSSGKSGNVKNIQYF. The CDR3 nucleotides read TGTGCCAGCAGCTCTAGCGGCAAATCAGGGAACGTCAAAAACATTCAGTACTTC.

This chain links TRBV30 with TRBJ2-1; TRBD1 matches at 9 bases. The trim removed 3 bases at V and 9 bases at J, leaving 9 bases unmatched. CDR1 GTSNPN and CDR2 SVGIG come from the germline V gene (reference sequence). CDR3 length: 14 amino acids. This CDR3 reads CAWRQGARRGEQFF. In nucleotides, the CDR3 is TGTGCCTGGAGACAGGGGGCGCGAAGGGGTGAGCAGTTCTTC.

This rearrangement joins TRBV29-1 to TRBJ1-4, with D perhaps TRBD1 (5 bases). Per the germline V gene, CDR1 is SQVTM and CDR2 is ANQGSEA. CDR3 length: 14 amino acids. V was shortened by 3 bases and J by 2 bases, with 10 bases between the two germline ends. CDR3 DNA sequence: TGCAGCGTTGAGGGGGACTTGACTAATGAAAAACTGTTTTTT. It encodes CSVEGDLTNEKLFF.

The gene calls are TRBV18 and TRBJ2-3; the D is unclear. Trimming took 0 bases from V and 3 from J, leaving 10 bases between them. CDR3 size: 15 residues. The germline V gene has CDR1 KGHSH and CDR2 LQKENI. For the CDR3, the DNA is TGTGCCAGCTCACCACCCGGGTCGAGTACAGATACGCAGTATTTT. Translation: CASSPPGSSTDTQYF.

A note on this clone: Other DNA sequences from this sample encode an identical CDR3 as well. This chain uses TRBV5-1 with TRBJ1-6, with D possibly TRBD1 on 5 matching bases. Germline V gene sequence: CDR1 SGHRS, CDR2 YFSETQ. The length of the CDR3 is 15 residues. The V end was cut by 3 bases, the J end by 7 bases, with 14 bases between. The CDR3 here is CASSWGQGINSPLHF. CDR3 nucleotide sequence: TGCGCCAGCAGCTGGGGCCAAGGGATAAATTCACCCCTCCACTTT. Together with reference TRBV5-1 and TRBJ1-6, the CDR3 gives the full variable domain: KAGVTQTPRYLIKTRGQQVTLSCSPISGHRSVSWYQQTPGQGLQFLFEYFSETQRNKGNFPGRFSGRQFSNSRSEMNVSTLELGDSALYLCASSWGQGINSPLHFGNGTRLTVT.

The V gene is TRBV18, the J gene TRBJ1-2; D uncertain. V was pared by 2 bases and J by 2 bases, with 21 bases between. Germline assignment: CDR1 KGHSH and CDR2 LQKENI. The CDR3 sequence is 18 residues long. CDR3 DNA sequence: TGTGCCAGCTCACCATCCCCTCGAAATACCGGTCCAAACTATGGCTACACCTTC. This gives the protein CASSPSPRNTGPNYGYTF.

V and J are TRBV5-4 and TRBJ1-2, with a weak D call TRBD1 (6 bases). Germline CDR1 is SGHNT and CDR2 is YYREEE (reference sequence). CDR3 size: 14 residues. With 0 bases removed from V and 8 bases from J, the gap between germline ends came to 14 bases. The DNA of the CDR3 is TGTGCCAGCAGCTTGGGACAGGCGAAATGGGGCTACACCTTC. Protein product: CASSLGQAKWGYTF.

The chain combines TRBV11-2 with TRBJ1-5, with TRBD1 matching over 8 bases. The ends lost 5 bases at V and 4 bases at J; junction bases unmatched: 4. The CDR3 sequence is 14 residues long. CDR1 and CDR2 from the germline V gene are SGHAT and FQNNGV. The CDR3 loop is CASSRTGNNQPQHF. CDR3 bases: TGTGCCAGCAGCCGGACAGGGAATAATCAGCCCCAGCATTTT.

This clone was seen more than once but under ten times. The genes are TRBV5-6 and TRBJ2-2, with 9 bases identical to TRBD2. The ends lost 4 bases at V and 3 bases at J; junction bases unmatched: 7. The CDR3 spans 16 residues. Germline V gives CDR1 SGHDT, CDR2 YYEEEE. CDR3 protein: CASSDLAGVDTGELFF. As DNA, the CDR3 is TGTGCCAGCAGCGACTTAGCGGGGGTGGACACCGGGGAGCTGTTTTTT.

The rearrangement links TRBV5-4 to TRBJ2-1; 9 bases are a match to TRBD2. With 0 bases clipped from V and 9 bases from J, the junction kept 13 bases outside the gene matches. CDR1 SGHNT and CDR2 YYREEE come from the germline V gene (reference sequence). This CDR3 is 17 amino acids long. CDR3 region: CASSLVVSSGVWVEQFF. As DNA, the CDR3 is TGTGCCAGCAGCTTGGTTGTGTCTAGCGGGGTATGGGTTGAGCAGTTCTTC.

The CDR3: CASSFRQGNTEAFF. The CDR3 DNA reads as TGTGCCAGCAGCTTCCGACAGGGTAACACTGAAGCTTTCTTT. J is TRBJ1-1 and V is TRBV11-2, with TRBD1 matching 7 bases. The germline gives CDR1 SGHAT, CDR2 FQNNGV. The V and J ends lost 3 bases and 2 bases, in that order; junction bases with no gene match: 3. There are 14 residues in the CDR3. Supplemented by reference TRBV11-2 and TRBJ1-1, the full variable domain reads EAGVAQSPRYKIIEKRQSVAFWCNPISGHATLYWYQQILGQGPKLLIQFQNNGVVDDSQLPKDRFSAERLKGVDSTLKIQPAKLEDSAVYLCASSFRQGNTEAFFGQGTRLTVV.